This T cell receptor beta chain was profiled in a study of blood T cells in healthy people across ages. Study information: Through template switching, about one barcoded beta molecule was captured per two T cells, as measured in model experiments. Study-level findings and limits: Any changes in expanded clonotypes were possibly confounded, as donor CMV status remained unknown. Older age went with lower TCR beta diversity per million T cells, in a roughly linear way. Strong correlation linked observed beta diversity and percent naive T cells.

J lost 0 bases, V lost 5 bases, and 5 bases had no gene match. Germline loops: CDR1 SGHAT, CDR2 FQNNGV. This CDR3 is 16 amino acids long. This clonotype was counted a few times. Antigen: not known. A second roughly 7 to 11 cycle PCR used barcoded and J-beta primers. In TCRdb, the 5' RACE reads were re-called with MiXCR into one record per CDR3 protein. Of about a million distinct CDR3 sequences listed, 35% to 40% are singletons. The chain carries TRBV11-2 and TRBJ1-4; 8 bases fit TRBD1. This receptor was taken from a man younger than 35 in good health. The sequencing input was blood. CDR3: CASSRDRRATNEKLFF. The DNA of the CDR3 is TGTGCCAGCAGCCGGGACAGGAGAGCAACTAATGAAAAACTGTTTTTT.